The clone carrying this TCR beta chain has a single count. This CDR3 comprises 14 residues. From germline, CDR1 is SGHDT and CDR2 YYEEEE. Unmatched junction bases numbered 4, after V lost 3 bases and J lost 5 bases. Method: immunoSEQ multiplex PCR; TCRdb's copy keeps in-frame clones and lacks some. This sample has over 20,000 clones; 85% to 90% occur once, and the top ten carry 15% to 20%. This sample is drawn from a study of blood T cell repertoires in COVID-19. The wider study: Samples of COVID-19 (acute and convalescent) were obtained from the United States, Italy and Spain.

Sequences were obtained from peripheral blood. The receptor was derived from a man between 65 and 85 years old with active COVID-19. The V gene is TRBV5-6, the J gene TRBJ1-5; 8 bases map to TRBD1. As DNA, the CDR3 is TGTGCCAGCAGCTCCAGGGGGCTTGATCAGCCCCAGCATTTT. It codes for CASSSRGLDQPQHF.